This section outlines one T cell receptor beta chain sequence together with its context. Its antigen is currently unknown. This sample was included in a study of vaccination and CD4 T cells after COVID-19. Study context: Control wells got either CEFX epitopes, HIV-1 Nef peptides, or no peptide at all.

Time point here: late sampling 161 to 241 days after vaccination in a few convalescent patients. Noted treatment: approximately nine-day PBMC culture with coronavirus spike peptide pools or control peptides (ViraFEST assay). The Oncomine TCR Beta short-read assay was applied to DNA of cultured CD4+ T cells. MiXCR, run by TCRdb on the PCR reads, gives a single entry per CDR3 protein. The sample carries under 20,000 distinct CDR3 sequences, 44% recorded once. The trim removed 2 bases at V and 7 bases at J, leaving 7 bases unmatched. The CDR3 extends over 16 amino acids. CDR1 is MNHEY and CDR2 is SVGEGT in the germline V gene.

The sample here was CD4+ T cells from blood, cultured in vitro, taken about 7 months after SARS-CoV-2 vaccination. This chain uses TRBV6-2 or TRBV6-3 with TRBJ2-4, with 11 nucleotides matching TRBD2. The receptor comes from a human donor who had recovered from COVID-19. The CDR3 is CASSYPGLAGGNIQYF. In DNA, the CDR3 is TGTGCCAGCAGTTACCCCGGACTAGCGGGTGGGAACATTCAGTACTTC.